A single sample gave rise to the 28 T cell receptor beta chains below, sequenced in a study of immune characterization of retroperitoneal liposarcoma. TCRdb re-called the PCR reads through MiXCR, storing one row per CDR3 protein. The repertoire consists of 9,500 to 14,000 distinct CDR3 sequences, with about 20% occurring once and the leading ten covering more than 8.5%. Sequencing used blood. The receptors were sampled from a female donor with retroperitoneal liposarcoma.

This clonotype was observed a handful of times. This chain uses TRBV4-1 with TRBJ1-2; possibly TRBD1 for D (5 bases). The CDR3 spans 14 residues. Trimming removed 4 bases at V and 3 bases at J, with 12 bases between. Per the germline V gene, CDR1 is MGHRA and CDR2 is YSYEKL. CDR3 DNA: TGCGCCAGCAGCCGCCCGGACACCCACTATGGCTACACCTTC. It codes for CASSRPDTHYGYTF.

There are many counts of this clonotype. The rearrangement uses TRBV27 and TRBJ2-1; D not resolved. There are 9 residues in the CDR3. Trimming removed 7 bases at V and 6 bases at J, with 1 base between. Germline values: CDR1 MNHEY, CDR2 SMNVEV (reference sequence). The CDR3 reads CASTNEQFF. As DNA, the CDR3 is TGTGCCAGCACCAATGAGCAGTTCTTC.

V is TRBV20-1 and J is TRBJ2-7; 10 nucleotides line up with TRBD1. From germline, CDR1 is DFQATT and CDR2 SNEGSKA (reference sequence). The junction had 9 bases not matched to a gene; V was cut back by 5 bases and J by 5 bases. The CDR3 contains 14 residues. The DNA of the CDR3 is TGCAGTGCTCCCCCGGGACAGGGGCCGAACGAGCAGTACTTC. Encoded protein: CSAPPGQGPNEQYF.

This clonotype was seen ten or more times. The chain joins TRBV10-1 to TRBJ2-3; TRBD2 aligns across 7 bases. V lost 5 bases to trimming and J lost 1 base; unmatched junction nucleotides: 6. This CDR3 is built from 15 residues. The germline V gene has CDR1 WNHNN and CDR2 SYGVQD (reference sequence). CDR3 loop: CASSRRLAGTDTQYF. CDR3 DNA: TGCGCCAGCAGTAGAAGACTAGCCGGCACAGATACGCAGTATTTT.

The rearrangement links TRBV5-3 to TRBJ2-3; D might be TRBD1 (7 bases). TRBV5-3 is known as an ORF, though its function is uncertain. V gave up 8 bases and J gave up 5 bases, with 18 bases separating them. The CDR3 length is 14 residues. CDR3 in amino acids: CASRGESRGDTQYF. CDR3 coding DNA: TGTGCCAGCAGGGGGGAATCTAGGGGAGATACGCAGTATTTT.

The CDR3, as DNA: TGTGCCAGCAGTTTTAGGGGGGAGAACACTGAAGCTTTCTTT. Amino acid sequence: CASSFRGENTEAFF. The chain is built from TRBV12-3 or TRBV12-4 and TRBJ1-1, with D tentatively TRBD1 (6 bases). The CDR3 contains 14 residues. V lost 3 bases and J lost 1, with 9 bases in between.

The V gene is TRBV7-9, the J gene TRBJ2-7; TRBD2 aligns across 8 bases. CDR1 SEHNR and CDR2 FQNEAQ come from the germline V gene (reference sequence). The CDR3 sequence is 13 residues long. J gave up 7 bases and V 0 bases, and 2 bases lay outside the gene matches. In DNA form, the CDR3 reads TGTGCCAGCAGCTTAGCGCGGGGGGTTGAGCAGTACTTC. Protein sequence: CASSLARGVEQYF.

The DNA of the CDR3 is TGTGCCAGTAGTATAGTCGTAGGGGGAACCGGGGAGCTGTTTTTT. It specifies CASSIVVGGTGELFF. The chain is built from TRBV19 and TRBJ2-2, with D possibly being TRBD1 (6 bases). The CDR3 consists of 15 residues. V was shortened by 1 base and J by 5 bases, with 11 bases between the two germline ends. Germline CDR1 reads LNHDA; CDR2 reads SQIVND (reference sequence).

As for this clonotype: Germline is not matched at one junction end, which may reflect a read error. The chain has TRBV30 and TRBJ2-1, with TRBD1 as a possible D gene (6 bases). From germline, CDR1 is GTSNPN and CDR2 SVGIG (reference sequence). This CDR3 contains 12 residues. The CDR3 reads CAWSVQGDSQSF. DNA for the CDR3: TGTGCCTGGAGTGTACAGGGTGATAGTCAGTCCTTC.

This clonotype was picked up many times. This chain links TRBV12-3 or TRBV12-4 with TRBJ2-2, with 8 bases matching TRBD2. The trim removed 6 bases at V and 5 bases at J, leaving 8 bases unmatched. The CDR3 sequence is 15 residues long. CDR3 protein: CASRPSGGRTGELFF. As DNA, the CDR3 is TGTGCCAGCAGACCAAGCGGCGGGAGGACCGGGGAGCTGTTTTTT.

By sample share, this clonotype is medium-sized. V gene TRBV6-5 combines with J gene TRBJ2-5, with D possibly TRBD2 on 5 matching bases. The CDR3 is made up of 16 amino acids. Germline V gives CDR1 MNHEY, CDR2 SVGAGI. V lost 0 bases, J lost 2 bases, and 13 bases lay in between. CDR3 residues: CASSYSRRNVQETQYF. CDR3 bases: TGTGCCAGCAGTTACTCTCGGAGGAACGTACAAGAGACCCAGTACTTC.

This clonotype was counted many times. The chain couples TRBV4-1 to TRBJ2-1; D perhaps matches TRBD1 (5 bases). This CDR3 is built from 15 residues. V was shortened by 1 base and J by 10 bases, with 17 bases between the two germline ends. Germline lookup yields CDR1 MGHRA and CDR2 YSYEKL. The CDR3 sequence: CASSQGLSGIGEQFF. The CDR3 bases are TGCGCCAGCAGCCAAGGGCTTTCAGGGATAGGGGAGCAGTTCTTC.

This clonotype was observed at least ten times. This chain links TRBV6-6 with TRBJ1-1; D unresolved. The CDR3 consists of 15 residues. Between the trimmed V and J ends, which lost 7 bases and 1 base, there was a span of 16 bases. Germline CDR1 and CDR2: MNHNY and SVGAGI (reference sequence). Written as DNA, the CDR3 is TGTGCCAGCATCAACCCCAGGCCACCGAACACTGAAGCTTTCTTT. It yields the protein CASINPRPPNTEAFF.

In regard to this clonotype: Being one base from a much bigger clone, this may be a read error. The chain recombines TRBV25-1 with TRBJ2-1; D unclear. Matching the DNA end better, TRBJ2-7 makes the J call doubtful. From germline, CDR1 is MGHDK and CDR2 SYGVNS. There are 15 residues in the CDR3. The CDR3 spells CASSEMGTPYNEQYF. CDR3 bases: TGTGCCAGCAGTGAAATGGGCACGCCTTACAATGAGCAGTACTTC.

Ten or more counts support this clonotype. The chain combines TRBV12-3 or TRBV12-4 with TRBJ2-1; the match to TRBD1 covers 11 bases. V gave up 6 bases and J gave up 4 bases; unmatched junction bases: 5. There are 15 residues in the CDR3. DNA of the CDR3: TGTGCCAGCAGGTCCGGGACAGGGGGATACAATGAGCAGTTCTTC. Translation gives CASRSGTGGYNEQFF.

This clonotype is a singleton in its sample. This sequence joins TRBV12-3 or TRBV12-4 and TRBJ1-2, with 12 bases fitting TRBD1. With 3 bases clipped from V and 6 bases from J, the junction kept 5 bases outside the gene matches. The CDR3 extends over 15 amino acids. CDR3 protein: CASSFEGQGADGYTF. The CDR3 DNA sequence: TGTGCCAGCAGTTTTGAGGGACAGGGGGCGGATGGCTACACCTTC.

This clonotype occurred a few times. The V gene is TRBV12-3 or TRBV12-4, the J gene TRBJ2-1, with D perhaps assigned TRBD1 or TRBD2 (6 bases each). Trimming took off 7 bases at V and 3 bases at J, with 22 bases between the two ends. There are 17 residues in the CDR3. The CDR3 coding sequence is TGTGCCAGCAATCCAACGGGGGCCCTCGCTCTCTACAATGAGCAGTTCTTC. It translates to CASNPTGALALYNEQFF.

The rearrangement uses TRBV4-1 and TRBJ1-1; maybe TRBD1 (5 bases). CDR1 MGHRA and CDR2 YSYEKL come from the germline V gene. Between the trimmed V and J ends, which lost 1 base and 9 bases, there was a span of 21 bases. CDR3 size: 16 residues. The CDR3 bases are TGCGCCAGCAGCCAAGCTGTCGGGGGTTCGGGAGGGAAAGCTTTCTTT. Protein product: CASSQAVGGSGGKAFF.

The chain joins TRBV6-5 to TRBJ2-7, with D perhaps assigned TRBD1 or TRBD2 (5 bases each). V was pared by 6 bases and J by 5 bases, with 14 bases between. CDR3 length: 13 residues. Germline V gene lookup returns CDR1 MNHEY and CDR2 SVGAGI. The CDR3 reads CASSRGPLHEQYF. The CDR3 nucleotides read TGTGCCAGCAGCCGGGGCCCCCTCCACGAGCAGTACTTC.

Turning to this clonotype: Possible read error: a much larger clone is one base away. CDR3 amino acids: CASSRRVFYERYF. For the CDR3, the DNA is TGTGCCAGCAGTAGACGGGTTTTCTACGAGCGGTACTTC. The chain couples TRBV27 to TRBJ2-1; perhaps TRBD2 as D (5 bases). The CDR3 spans 13 residues. Per the germline V gene, CDR1 is MNHEY and CDR2 is SMNVEV (reference sequence).

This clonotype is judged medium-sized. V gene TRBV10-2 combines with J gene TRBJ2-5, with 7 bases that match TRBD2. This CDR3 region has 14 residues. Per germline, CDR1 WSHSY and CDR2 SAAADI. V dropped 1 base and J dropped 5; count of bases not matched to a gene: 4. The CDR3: CASSELTSRETQYF. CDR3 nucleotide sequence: TGCGCCAGCAGTGAGTTGACTAGCCGGGAGACCCAGTACTTC.

Here the CDR3 reads CASSFILAGGEQYF. The DNA for the CDR3 is TGTGCCAGCAGTTTCATACTAGCGGGAGGGGAGCAGTACTTC. This chain links TRBV12-3 or TRBV12-4 with TRBJ2-7; TRBD2 matches at 13 bases. Germline trimming cut 3 bases from V and 7 bases from J; bases unmatched to any gene: 3. This CDR3 is 14 amino acids long.

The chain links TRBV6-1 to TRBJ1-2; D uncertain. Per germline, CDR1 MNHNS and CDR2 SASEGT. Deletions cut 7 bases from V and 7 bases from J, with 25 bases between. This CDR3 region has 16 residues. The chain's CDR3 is CASIMALAQAGSGYTF. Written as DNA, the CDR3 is TGTGCCAGCATTATGGCACTGGCCCAGGCTGGAAGTGGCTACACCTTC.

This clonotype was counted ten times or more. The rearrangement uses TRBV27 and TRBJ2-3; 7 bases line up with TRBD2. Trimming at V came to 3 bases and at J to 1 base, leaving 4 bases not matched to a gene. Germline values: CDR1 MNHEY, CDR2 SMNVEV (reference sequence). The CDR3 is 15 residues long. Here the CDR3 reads CASSFAGVGTDTQYF. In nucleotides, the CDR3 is TGTGCCAGCAGTTTTGCGGGAGTGGGCACAGATACGCAGTATTTT.

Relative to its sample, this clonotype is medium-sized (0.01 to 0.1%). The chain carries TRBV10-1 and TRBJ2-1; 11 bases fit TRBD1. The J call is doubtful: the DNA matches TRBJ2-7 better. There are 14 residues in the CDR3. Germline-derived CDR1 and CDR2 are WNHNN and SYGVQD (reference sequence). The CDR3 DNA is TGCGCCAGCAGCCTCGGGACAGGGGGTTACGAGCAGTACTTC. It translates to CASSLGTGGYEQYF.

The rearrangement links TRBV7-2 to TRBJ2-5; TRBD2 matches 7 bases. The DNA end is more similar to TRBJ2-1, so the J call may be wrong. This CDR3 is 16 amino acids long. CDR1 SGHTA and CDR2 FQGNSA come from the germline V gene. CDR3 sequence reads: CASSPNLAGGRETQFF. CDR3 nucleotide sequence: TGTGCCAGCAGCCCAAATTTAGCGGGTGGGAGGGAGACCCAGTTCTTC.

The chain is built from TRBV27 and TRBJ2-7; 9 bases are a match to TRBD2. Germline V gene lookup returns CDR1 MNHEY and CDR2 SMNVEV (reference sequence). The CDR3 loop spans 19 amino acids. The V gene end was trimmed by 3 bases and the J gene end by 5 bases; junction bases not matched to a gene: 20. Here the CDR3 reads CASSLQGFPSGVGRHEQYF. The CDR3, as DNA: TGTGCCAGCAGTTTGCAGGGGTTCCCTAGCGGGGTAGGGCGGCACGAGCAGTACTTC.

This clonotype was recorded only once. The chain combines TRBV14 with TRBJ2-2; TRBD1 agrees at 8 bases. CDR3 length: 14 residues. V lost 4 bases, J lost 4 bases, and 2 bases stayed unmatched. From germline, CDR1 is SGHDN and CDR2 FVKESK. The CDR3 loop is CASSPGTGTGELFF. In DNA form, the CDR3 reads TGTGCCAGCAGCCCCGGGACAGGCACCGGGGAGCTGTTTTTT. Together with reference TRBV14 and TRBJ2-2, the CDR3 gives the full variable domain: EAGVTQFPSHSVIEKGQTVTLRCDPISGHDNLYWYRRVMGKEIKFLLHFVKESKQDESGMPNNRFLAERTGGTYSTLKVQPAELEDSGVYFCASSPGTGTGELFFGEGSRLTVL.